These 30 T cell receptor beta chains were sequenced from one sample in a study of cytomegalovirus exposure and HLA in healthy donors. PCR was performed using 60 Vbeta and 13 Jbeta primers. The protocol was immunoSEQ multiplex PCR, while the TCRdb copy is restricted to in-frame clones and leaves out a portion. In the table there are fewer than 200,000 clones, about 72% of which are singletons. Sequencing input: PBMCs. Source of these receptors: a human donor in good health.

The chain couples TRBV5-6 to TRBJ1-2, with 9 bases identical to TRBD1. The J segment lost 1 base and the V segment lost 5 bases, leaving 6 bases of the junction unmatched. The CDR3 covers 15 residues. The V gene's germline CDR1 is SGHDT and CDR2 YYEEEE. CDR3 nucleotide sequence: TGTGCCAGCAGGTCTTTGGGACAGGGTAACTATGGCTACACCTTC. Its translation: CASRSLGQGNYGYTF.

This clone has only a few counts. The chain combines TRBV27 with TRBJ2-3, with 7 bases lining up with TRBD1. V shed 6 bases and J 3 bases; nucleotides not matched to a gene: 12. The CDR3 is 16 residues long. Germline CDR1 and CDR2: MNHEY and SMNVEV (reference sequence). The CDR3 coding sequence is TGTGCCAGCAGCCGCCTAGACAGGGTCGGTACAGATACGCAGTATTTT. Protein sequence: CASSRLDRVGTDTQYF.

Comments on this clone: At one of its ends the junction is not consistent with the germline gene, which may arise from a read error. The rearrangement uses TRBV7-7 and TRBJ2-1; 7 nucleotides align to TRBD1. CDR1 and CDR2 (germline): SSHAT, FNYEAQ (reference sequence). The CDR3 covers 13 residues. In DNA form, the CDR3 reads TGTGCTAGCAGCTTACACAGGGGCAATGAGCAGTTCTTC. It is translated as CASSLHRGNEQFF.

This clone has only a few counts. This chain uses TRBV2 with TRBJ2-7; possible D gene TRBD2, 6 bases. With 6 bases removed from V and 1 base from J, the gap between germline ends came to 19 bases. This CDR3 region has 16 residues. Germline V gene lookup returns CDR1 SNHLY and CDR2 FYNNEI. CDR3 sequence reads: CASRGGFSGASYEQYF. The DNA of the CDR3 is TGTGCCAGCAGGGGGGGTTTCAGCGGAGCGTCCTACGAGCAGTACTTC.

This clone has a handful of counts. This chain joins TRBV2 and TRBJ2-3, with 8 bases that match TRBD1. This CDR3 comprises 14 residues. V lost 3 bases and J lost 3; bases outside the gene matches: 2. CDR1 is SNHLY and CDR2 is FYNNEI in the germline V gene. CDR3 region: CASSDRGLTDTQYF. CDR3 nucleotide sequence: TGTGCCAGCAGTGACAGGGGGCTGACAGATACGCAGTATTTT.

The chain uses TRBV9 and TRBJ2-2; TRBD2 agrees at 7 bases. CDR1 is SGDLS, CDR2 YYNGEE, per germline. This CDR3 has 17 amino acids. V gave up 4 bases and J gave up 0 bases; unmatched junction bases: 9. The CDR3 loop reads CASSSNRLAANTGELFF. CDR3 coding DNA: TGTGCCAGCAGCAGCAATCGACTAGCTGCGAACACCGGGGAGCTGTTTTTT.

This chain links TRBV5-1 with TRBJ2-7; D is perhaps TRBD1 (6 bases). The CDR3 spans 15 residues. CDR1 SGHRS and CDR2 YFSETQ come from the germline V gene. The V end lost 0 bases, the J end lost 1 base, and 11 bases lay between the germline ends. CDR3 region: CASSLVTGVSYEQYF. CDR3 DNA: TGCGCCAGCAGCTTGGTGACAGGCGTTTCCTACGAGCAGTACTTC.

The chain employs TRBV5-6 and TRBJ2-3, with a weak D call TRBD1 (6 bases). Germline V gives CDR1 SGHDT, CDR2 YYEEEE. V gave up 0 bases and J gave up 0 bases, with 11 bases separating them. This CDR3 contains 16 residues. CDR3 region: CASSLARGLSTDTQYF. DNA for the CDR3: TGTGCCAGCAGCTTGGCTAGGGGGTTAAGCACAGATACGCAGTATTTT.

The V call is TRBV5-1, the J call TRBJ2-3; weak D call: TRBD1 (6 bases). V was shortened by 3 bases and J by 4 bases, with 12 bases between the two germline ends. The CDR3 runs 14 residues. Germline loops: CDR1 SGHRS, CDR2 YFSETQ. This CDR3 is CASSSEGVADTQYF. CDR3 DNA sequence: TGCGCCAGCAGCTCCGAGGGGGTTGCAGATACGCAGTATTTT. The full variable domain, rest sourced from reference TRBV5-1 and TRBJ2-3, is KAGVTQTPRYLIKTRGQQVTLSCSPISGHRSVSWYQQTPGQGLQFLFEYFSETQRNKGNFPGRFSGRQFSNSRSEMNVSTLELGDSALYLCASSSEGVADTQYFGPGTRLTVL.

The CDR3 region has the DNA TGTGCCAGCAGCCCTCACAGGTCCTACGAGCAGTACTTC. Protein: CASSPHRSYEQYF. The chain links TRBV5-8 to TRBJ2-7, with TRBD1 as a possible D gene (5 bases). The CDR3 is 13 amino acids. Germline V CDR1 and CDR2: SGHTS, YDEGEE. Trimming took off 4 bases at V and 1 base at J, with 9 bases between the two ends.

V gene TRBV5-1 combines with J gene TRBJ2-5; 16 nucleotides match TRBD2. Germline V lookup: CDR1 SGHRS, CDR2 YFSETQ. CDR3 size: 17 residues. The J segment lost 2 bases and the V segment lost 4 bases, leaving 5 bases of the junction unmatched. The CDR3 here is CASSPGLAGGRQETQYF. The CDR3 DNA reads as TGCGCCAGCAGCCCGGGACTAGCGGGGGGGCGGCAAGAGACCCAGTACTTC.

The rearrangement links TRBV10-3 to TRBJ1-2; 7 bases are shared with TRBD1. J lost 5 bases, V lost 10 bases, and 13 bases had no gene match. The CDR3 length is 14 residues. CDR1 and CDR2 (germline): ENHRY, SYGVKD. The CDR3 spells CATLGPGQTYGYTF. DNA for the CDR3: TGTGCCACCCTCGGACCGGGACAGACTTATGGCTACACCTTC.

The V call is TRBV29-1, the J call TRBJ2-1; TRBD2 agrees at 9 bases. Germline V gives CDR1 SQVTM, CDR2 ANQGSEA. V was pared by 1 base and J by 2 bases, with 3 bases of the junction left unmatched. CDR3 size: 15 residues. The DNA of the CDR3 is TGCAGCGTTGAAGGCGGGGGGGAAACCTACAATGAGCAGTTCTTC. It codes for CSVEGGGETYNEQFF.

This chain connects TRBV30 to TRBJ2-5; a possible D gene is TRBD2 (6 bases). Germline assignment: CDR1 GTSNPN and CDR2 SVGIG (reference sequence). CDR3 length: 14 amino acids. Between the trimmed V and J ends, which lost 2 bases and 5 bases, there was a span of 15 bases. The CDR3 nucleotides are TGTGCCTGGAGTTCTAACGGGGGACGGGAGACCCAGTACTTC. Its translation is CAWSSNGGRETQYF. Looking up the rest from reference TRBV30 and TRBJ2-5 gives the full variable domain: SQTIHQWPATLVQPVGSPLSLECTVEGTSNPNLYWYRQAAGRGLQLLFYSVGIGQISSEVPQNLSASRPQDRQFILSSKKLLLSDSGFYLCAWSSNGGRETQYFGPGTRLLVL.

The V call is TRBV30, the J call TRBJ2-7; TRBD1 matches at 11 bases. The CDR3 runs 13 residues. The V gene's germline CDR1 is GTSNPN and CDR2 SVGIG (reference sequence). Trimming removed 5 bases from V and 1 base from J; junction bases left unmatched: 1. The CDR3 nucleotides read TGTGCCTGGGGACAGGGGGCTTCCTACGAGCAGTACTTC. Protein sequence: CAWGQGASYEQYF.

The chain combines TRBV7-3 with TRBJ1-5; no definite D call. The germline gives CDR1 SGHTA, CDR2 FQGTGA. Trimming took 2 bases from V and 5 from J, leaving 7 bases between them. The CDR3 extends over 13 amino acids. CDR3 nucleotides: TGTGCCAGCAGCTTATCCTCGTATCAGCCCCAGCATTTT. This encodes CASSLSSYQPQHF.

The V call is TRBV5-4, the J call TRBJ1-6; 7 bases fit TRBD1. J gave up 3 bases and V 5 bases, and 8 bases lay outside the gene matches. The germline gives CDR1 SGHNT, CDR2 YYREEE (reference sequence). The CDR3 runs to 16 residues. The DNA of the CDR3 is TGTGCCAGCAGTTTACAGGGGTTGGGCTATAATTCACCCCTCCACTTT. Its translation is CASSLQGLGYNSPLHF.

V usage is TRBV30 and J usage is TRBJ2-5, with 12 nucleotides matching TRBD2. V dropped 0 bases and J dropped 2; count of bases not matched to a gene: 4. The CDR3 runs to 16 residues. Germline V gene data show CDR1 as GTSNPN and CDR2 as SVGIG (reference sequence). The CDR3 spells CAWSVGTSGRQETQYF. Written as DNA, the CDR3 is TGTGCCTGGAGTGTAGGGACTAGCGGGCGACAAGAGACCCAGTACTTC. The full variable domain, in which reference TRBV30 and TRBJ2-5 provide the parts outside the CDR3, is SQTIHQWPATLVQPVGSPLSLECTVEGTSNPNLYWYRQAAGRGLQLLFYSVGIGQISSEVPQNLSASRPQDRQFILSSKKLLLSDSGFYLCAWSVGTSGRQETQYFGPGTRLLVL.

This clone was counted between two and nine times. The chain recombines TRBV5-6 with TRBJ2-7; unclear D gene. This CDR3 region has 15 residues. Germline assignment: CDR1 SGHDT and CDR2 YYEEEE. V dropped 1 base and J dropped 2 bases, with 13 bases sitting between them. In nucleotides, the CDR3 is TGTGCCAGCAGCTTGTACGTCGCGGCCACCTACGAGCAGTACTTC. Translation: CASSLYVAATYEQYF. Full variable domain (remainder filled in from reference TRBV5-6 and TRBJ2-7): DAGVTQSPTHLIKTRGQQVTLRCSPKSGHDTVSWYQQALGQGPQFIFQYYEEEERQRGNFPDRFSGHQFPNYSSELNVNALLLGDSALYLCASSLYVAATYEQYFGPGTRLTVT.

This chain joins TRBV9 and TRBJ2-3, with 9 positions matching TRBD2. CDR1 and CDR2 from the germline V gene are SGDLS and YYNGEE. J gave up 5 bases and V 4 bases, and 11 bases lay outside the gene matches. The CDR3 is made up of 16 amino acids. The DNA of the CDR3 is TGTGCCAGCAGCCCCACCCTGGCGGGGGGGGGAGATACGCAGTATTTT. Its translation is CASSPTLAGGGDTQYF.

This clone occurred once. The J gene is TRBJ1-4, the V gene TRBV19; D not resolved. Germline CDR1 is LNHDA and CDR2 is SQIVND (reference sequence). The ends were cut back, 3 bases at V and 8 bases at J, with 10 bases in the middle. The CDR3 totals 13 residues. CDR3 in DNA: TGTGCCAGTAGTATTGGATGGAGGGAAAAACTGTTTTTT. Its translation is CASSIGWREKLFF.

This clone was detected a few times. The chain links TRBV30 to TRBJ2-7, with 7 bases matching TRBD1. This CDR3 has 14 amino acids. Losses at the gene ends were 0 bases for V and 4 bases for J; bases not matched to a gene: 6. Germline V CDR1 and CDR2: GTSNPN, SVGIG (reference sequence). The CDR3, as DNA: TGTGCCTGGAGTGTAAAAGCAGGGGGTTACGAGCAGTACTTC. This encodes CAWSVKAGGYEQYF.

The chain uses TRBV5-1 and TRBJ2-1, with D possibly being TRBD1 (5 bases). There are 16 residues in the CDR3. The V gene lost 4 bases and the J gene lost 4 bases, with 18 bases spanning the gap. The germline CDR1 and CDR2 sequences are SGHRS and YFSETQ. The CDR3 here is CASSPPQVGRYNEQFF. The CDR3, as DNA: TGCGCCAGCAGCCCCCCACAGGTCGGGCGATACAATGAGCAGTTCTTC.

The chain has TRBV10-3 and TRBJ1-1, with 9 bases identical to TRBD1. V dropped 5 bases and J dropped 1; count of bases not matched to a gene: 2. This CDR3 comprises 14 residues. In germline, CDR1 is ENHRY, CDR2 SYGVKD. DNA for the CDR3: TGTGCCATCAGTAGGGACAGGGCGAACACTGAAGCTTTCTTT. Protein product: CAISRDRANTEAFF.

The CDR3 here is CASSFEGYGYTF. For the CDR3, the DNA is TGCGCCAGCAGCTTCGAGGGATATGGCTACACCTTC. The chain uses TRBV5-1 and TRBJ1-2; D not resolved. V was shortened by 2 bases and J by 5 bases, with 7 bases between the two germline ends. CDR1 and CDR2 from the germline V gene are SGHRS and YFSETQ. The CDR3 consists of 12 residues.

The rearrangement links TRBV30 to TRBJ2-7; 10 positions agree with TRBD1. There are 13 residues in the CDR3. J was trimmed by 3 bases and V by 8 bases; bases with no gene match: 7. Germline CDR1 is GTSNPN and CDR2 is SVGIG (reference sequence). CDR3 nucleotide sequence: TGTGCCGGCGAGGGGACAGGGGACTACGAGCAGTACTTC. It encodes CAGEGTGDYEQYF.

CDR3 in DNA: TGTGCCAGCAGCTTAGAGGGGGCGGGTGAGACCCAGTACTTC. This gives the protein CASSLEGAGETQYF. V gene TRBV7-2 combines with J gene TRBJ2-5; 7 bases are shared with TRBD1. The CDR3 is 14 residues long. Per the germline V gene, CDR1 is SGHTA and CDR2 is FQGNSA. The V and J ends lost 1 base and 5 bases, in that order; junction bases with no gene match: 4.

A single count supports this clone. The genes are TRBV7-8 and TRBJ1-1; the D is unclear. There are 13 residues in the CDR3. V lost 2 bases and J 4 bases, leaving 8 bases between the germline ends. Germline CDR1 reads SGHVS; CDR2 reads FQNEAQ. Written as DNA, the CDR3 is TGTGCCAGCAGCTTACAAGGGAGCACTGAAGCTTTCTTT. It encodes CASSLQGSTEAFF.

The chain is built from TRBV2 and TRBJ2-2, with 7 positions matching TRBD1. Germline V lookup: CDR1 SNHLY, CDR2 FYNNEI. V trimming: 5 bases; J trimming: 5 bases; junction bases outside the gene matches: 2. The CDR3 has 13 amino acids. The CDR3: CASSPQGTGELFF. The CDR3 DNA reads TGTGCCAGCAGTCCACAGGGGACCGGGGAGCTGTTTTTT.

CDR3 loop: CASSLSAGGNTEAFF. In DNA form, the CDR3 reads TGCGCCAGCAGCCTCAGTGCGGGGGGCAACACTGAAGCTTTCTTT. The genes are TRBV4-1 and TRBJ1-1; tentatively, D is TRBD1 (6 bases). The CDR3 spans 15 residues. Germline CDR1 is MGHRA and CDR2 is YSYEKL. Trimming stripped 4 bases from V and 2 bases from J, with 14 bases between.